This T cell receptor (beta chain) was found in a study of blood T cell repertoires in COVID-19 (dated by TCRdb to about 2020). Background on the whole study: Samples from collaborators originated in the United States, Italy and Spain and spanned both the acute and convalescent phases of COVID-19. The dataset comprised deeply sampled blood TCRbeta repertoires from subjects exposed to, actively infected with, or recovered from COVID-19. Nearly every sample came with metadata listing a de-identified subject ID, COVID-19 status, age in years and sex. The prospective study material was composed of cDNA or gDNA derived from T cells, B-cell-depleted T cells, or PBMCs. Samples came from the ongoing ImmuneRACE study (first 160 participants) plus 1,254 subjects from 6 global collaborators. The repertoires were released in a freely available public database intended as a resource for research on the immune response to SARS-CoV-2. Where available, HLA class I and class II types were obtained from metadata supplied by the sample provider rather than from assay-based typing.

About this clone: Its antigen is still unknown. No qualities accompany the bases; no much larger clone lies one base away.

Relative to germline, V is 3 bases shorter and J is 5 bases shorter, with 13 bases between their ends. Measured from the cysteine to the phenylalanine, the CDR3 is 14 residues long. Of the read, only the CDR3 DNA is kept; its 42 bases are in frame from base 1. CDR1 and CDR2 were assigned from the germline V gene as SGHTA and FQGNSA. The collaborating institutions used their own protocols to collect whole blood in K2EDTA tubes. For TCRbeta analysis, collaborator samples were shipped as frozen whole blood, as isolated PBMCs, or as DNA extracted from either sample type. The immunoSEQ Assay, a bias-controlled multiplex PCR, was used to amplify TCRbeta CDR3 regions from genomic DNA. As for the authors' bioinformatics: Within the assay, amplification of reference gene primers was used to estimate how many nucleated cells each sample contained. Sequence reads were collapsed and filtered to measure the absolute abundance of every unique TCRbeta CDR3 rearrangement. For each sample, productive Simpson clonality was calculated by taking the square root of Simpson's diversity index across productive rearrangements. TCRdb limited this immuneACCESS table to in-frame rearrangements with V and J called. A share of clones is missing; checked studies link under half to unresolved V genes, and the rest is unexplained. The V and J calls and clone size come from that table; D and trimming were worked out from the DNA. Recorded for this sample are around 140,000 clones; approximately 88% of them occurred a single time. The ten largest clones represent roughly a sixth of the sample.

Paper-wide results and their limitations: The amount of clinical and demographic metadata varied by source and participant and was provided uncurated.

This receptor was identified in a woman of 80 years or more with acute or convalescent COVID-19. The sequence joins TRBV7-2 to TRBJ1-2; TRBD1 is perhaps the D gene, given 5 matching bases. The specimen was peripheral blood. The nucleotides read TGTGCCAGCAGCTTCCCAGGGCGCCGGTATGGCTACACCTTC. Translated, it reads CASSFPGRRYGYTF.